One and the same sample provided the 21 T cell receptor beta chains below, sequenced in a study of T cell responses to AZD1222 COVID-19 vaccine. Method: immunoSEQ multiplex PCR; TCRdb's copy keeps in-frame clones and lacks some. The table shows about 120,000 clones, with 85% to 95% occurring only once. Material: peripheral blood, obtained 28 days after the second AZD1222 dose. The receptor source for this set is an adult who received the AZD1222 COVID-19 vaccine.

The rearrangement joins TRBV7-2 to TRBJ2-1; a possible D gene is TRBD2 (6 bases). Germline CDR1 and CDR2: SGHTA and FQGNSA. The CDR3 is 14 amino acids. Trimming removed 2 bases from V and 9 bases from J, with 14 bases in between. DNA for the CDR3: TGTGCCAGCAGCTTACAGGAGGGATTCGGTGAGCAGTTCTTC. This sequence encodes CASSLQEGFGEQFF.

The chain joins TRBV4-2 to TRBJ1-1, with D hard to call. The CDR3 contains 15 residues. Germline V gene sequence: CDR1 LGHNA, CDR2 YNFKEQ. V dropped 1 base and J dropped 1 base, with 10 bases sitting between them. The CDR3 loop reads CASSQGSGWNTEAFF. CDR3 bases: TGTGCCAGCAGCCAAGGGTCGGGGTGGAACACTGAAGCTTTCTTT.

V usage is TRBV11-3 and J usage is TRBJ2-3, with D perhaps TRBD2 (5 bases). Germline V CDR1 and CDR2: SGHNT, YENEEA. V lost 3 bases to trimming and J lost 2 bases, with 6 bases between them. The CDR3 has 13 amino acids. CDR3 residues: CASSLEDTDTQYF. CDR3 nucleotide sequence: TGTGCCAGCAGCTTGGAGGACACAGATACGCAGTATTTT.

This chain connects TRBV5-1 to TRBJ2-1, with TRBD2 matching 7 bases. Germline CDR1 is SGHRS and CDR2 is YFSETQ. The CDR3 spans 16 residues. Trimming removed 0 bases from V and 3 bases from J; junction bases left unmatched: 6. For the CDR3, the DNA is TGCGCCAGCAGCTTGGCGGGAGGTTTGAACTACAATGAGCAGTTCTTC. Its translation is CASSLAGGLNYNEQFF.

This chain joins TRBV6-5 and TRBJ2-7; D is possibly TRBD2 (6 bases). The CDR3 has 15 amino acids. The V end was cut by 11 bases, the J end by 6 bases, with 26 bases between. Germline CDR1 MNHEY, CDR2 SVGAGI. CDR3 region: CASLARRGKKSEQYF. CDR3 DNA: TGTGCCTCATTGGCGCGACGGGGGAAGAAGAGCGAGCAGTACTTC.

V is TRBV3-1 (or the pseudogene TRBV3-2) and J is TRBJ2-7; D might be TRBD1 (5 bases). Trimming cost V 5 bases and J 7 bases, with 9 bases left between them. Germline V lookup: CDR1 LGHDT, CDR2 YNNKEL (reference sequence). The CDR3 extends over 11 amino acids. CDR3 sequence reads: CASSDSREQYF. Written as DNA, the CDR3 is TGTGCCAGCAGCGACAGTCGGGAGCAGTACTTC.

The rearrangement uses TRBV3-1 (or the pseudogene TRBV3-2) and TRBJ1-3; TRBD1 aligns across 9 bases. CDR1 is LGHDT and CDR2 is YNNKEL in the germline V gene (reference sequence). The CDR3 consists of 17 residues. V shed 5 bases and J 0 bases; nucleotides not matched to a gene: 8. CDR3 bases: TGTGCCAGCAGCTCGACAGGGGGGACAGGCTCTGGAAACACCATATATTTT. This translates into CASSSTGGTGSGNTIYF.

The chain couples TRBV3-1 (or the pseudogene TRBV3-2) to TRBJ2-5; D gene ambiguous. The CDR3 extends over 14 amino acids. Trimming took off 6 bases at V and 5 bases at J, with 16 bases between the two ends. The germline gives CDR1 LGHDT, CDR2 YNNKEL (reference sequence). CDR3 residues: CASRRKGQGETQYF. The DNA for the CDR3 is TGTGCCAGCAGACGCAAGGGCCAAGGGGAGACCCAGTACTTC.

The chain recombines TRBV19 with TRBJ2-5, with D perhaps TRBD2 (7 bases). Trimming shortened V by 5 bases and J by 5 bases, and 15 bases separated the two germline ends. The CDR3 contains 14 residues. The germline CDR1 and CDR2 sequences are LNHDA and SQIVND (reference sequence). CDR3 sequence reads: CASSVGGGLETQYF. CDR3 nucleotide sequence: TGTGCCAGTAGTGTCGGCGGGGGCCTGGAGACCCAGTACTTC.

The rearrangement uses TRBV18 and TRBJ2-2, with TRBD2 identical over 12 bases. Losses at the gene ends were 5 bases for V and 2 bases for J; bases not matched to a gene: 3. Germline V gene data show CDR1 as KGHSH and CDR2 as LQKENI. The CDR3 spans 16 residues. CDR3 sequence: CASSETSGGNTGELFF. Here the CDR3 DNA reads TGTGCCAGCTCAGAGACTAGCGGGGGTAACACCGGGGAGCTGTTTTTT.

This chain connects TRBV4-3 to TRBJ1-2; weak D call: TRBD1 (5 bases). This CDR3 contains 15 residues. CDR1 LGHNA and CDR2 YSLEER come from the germline V gene. Deletions cut 0 bases from V and 8 bases from J, with 16 bases between. In DNA form, the CDR3 reads TGCGCCAGCAGCCAAGAATTAGCTCCAAGGGGAGGCTACACCTTC. It specifies CASSQELAPRGGYTF.

The chain carries TRBV19 and TRBJ2-5, with TRBD2 matching over 7 bases. Germline values: CDR1 LNHDA, CDR2 SQIVND (reference sequence). This CDR3 comprises 15 residues. Unmatched junction bases numbered 4, after V lost 1 base and J lost 2 bases. The DNA of the CDR3 is TGTGCCAGTAGTATAGGGGGGGGACGGCAAGAGACCCAGTACTTC. It yields the protein CASSIGGGRQETQYF.

The chain is built from TRBV15 and TRBJ1-5; D remains unclear. V gave up 3 bases and J gave up 4 bases, with 19 bases separating them. CDR3 length equals 17 residues. Germline assignment: CDR1 LNHNV and CDR2 YYDKDF (reference sequence). Written as DNA, the CDR3 is TGTGCCACCAGCAGTGTCACTACCGGGGTCTTTAATCAGCCCCAGCATTTT. It translates to CATSSVTTGVFNQPQHF. Full variable domain (missing parts from reference TRBV15 and TRBJ1-5): DAMVIQNPRYQVTQFGKPVTLSCSQTLNHNVMYWYQQKSSQAPKLLFHYYDKDFNNEADTPDNFQSRRPNTSFCFLDIRSPGLGDTAMYLCATSSVTTGVFNQPQHFGDGTRLSIL.

The chain combines TRBV4-1 with TRBJ2-5, with 7 bases matching TRBD1. The CDR3 has 17 residues. CDR1 MGHRA and CDR2 YSYEKL come from the germline V gene. Trimming cost V 3 bases and J 2 bases; bases outside gene matches: 12. CDR3: CASSHNRDSPGQETQYF. The CDR3 coding sequence is TGCGCCAGCAGCCACAATCGGGACAGCCCCGGACAAGAGACCCAGTACTTC.

The chain combines TRBV29-1 with TRBJ2-1; D remains ambiguous. In germline, CDR1 is SQVTM, CDR2 ANQGSEA. V shed 4 bases and J shed 2 bases, with 15 bases lying between them. The CDR3 is made up of 15 amino acids. CDR3 nucleotides: TGCAGCGTTGTAACGTATCCCGCGGCCTACAATGAGCAGTTCTTC. It translates to CSVVTYPAAYNEQFF.

Remarks on this clone: Its ends do not fully match the called genes, so a read error is possible. The chain carries TRBV19 and TRBJ1-4; D gene uncertain. This CDR3 region has 15 residues. The germline V gene encodes CDR1 LNHDA and CDR2 SQIVND (reference sequence). CDR3 amino acids: CASSIRRAPNEKLFF. The DNA for the CDR3 is TGTGCCAGTAGTATCCGGCGGGCCCCTAACGAAAAACTGTTTTTT.

This chain joins TRBV5-1 and TRBJ2-3; TRBD2 aligns across 7 bases. CDR3 length: 15 amino acids. The trim removed 4 bases at V and 0 bases at J, leaving 5 bases unmatched. Germline V gene sequence: CDR1 SGHRS, CDR2 YFSETQ. CDR3 coding DNA: TGCGCCAGCAGCGGCGGGACTATTAGCACAGATACGCAGTATTTT. Its protein product is CASSGGTISTDTQYF.

The chain couples TRBV4-1 to TRBJ1-1, with D unresolved. This CDR3 contains 12 residues. Germline loops: CDR1 MGHRA, CDR2 YSYEKL. Trimming cost V 1 base and J 8 bases, with 8 bases left between them. For the CDR3, the DNA is TGCGCCAGCAGCCAAGTATTAGGAGAAGCTTTCTTT. Translated, it gives CASSQVLGEAFF.

This clone was recorded only once. The chain combines TRBV15 with TRBJ1-5; D gene ambiguous. Germline loops: CDR1 LNHNV, CDR2 YYDKDF (reference sequence). Between the trimmed V and J ends, which lost 9 bases and 7 bases, there was a span of 16 bases. The CDR3 contains 13 residues. The CDR3 coding sequence is TGTGCCACTAGTAAAGAGGGCCGACAGCCCCAGCATTTT. Translating gives CATSKEGRQPQHF. The full variable domain, rest sourced from reference TRBV15 and TRBJ1-5, is DAMVIQNPRYQVTQFGKPVTLSCSQTLNHNVMYWYQQKSSQAPKLLFHYYDKDFNNEADTPDNFQSRRPNTSFCFLDIRSPGLGDTAMYLCATSKEGRQPQHFGDGTRLSIL.

The V call is TRBV5-1, the J call TRBJ2-1; 7 bases are a match to TRBD2. This CDR3 has 15 amino acids. From germline, CDR1 is SGHRS and CDR2 YFSETQ. Unmatched junction bases numbered 13, after V lost 7 bases and J lost 6 bases. Here the CDR3 DNA reads TGCGCCAGCGGGGACGGGGGGACCCGCACCAATGAGCAGTTCTTC. Its translation: CASGDGGTRTNEQFF.

The chain joins TRBV5-1 to TRBJ2-2; D may be TRBD1 (6 bases). This CDR3 is 17 amino acids long. V was pared by 0 bases and J by 2 bases, with 14 bases between. CDR1 is SGHRS, CDR2 YFSETQ, per germline. The CDR3 DNA reads TGCGCCAGCAGCTTGGCCCATGGGGGCGGCAACACCGGGGAGCTGTTTTTT. Translation: CASSLAHGGGNTGELFF.